This is a list of T cell receptor beta chains from one sample in a study of blood T cell repertoires in COVID-19. TCRdb's table, derived via immunoSEQ multiplex PCR, lists solely in-frame clones and lacks some. Of 200,000 to 300,000 clones in the sample, 88% were seen once. Sequenced material: peripheral blood. These receptors came from a woman aged 25-40 years with acute or convalescent COVID-19. Both conserved end residues are part of each CDR3. The D gene is left open where the match is weak. Not every row has a clone size; where given, it reads once, few, many or a size class.

j_gene | v_gene | abundance | d_gene | CDR3aa | CDR3nt
TRBJ2-5 | TRBV11-2 | - | - | CASSLRLAGSRETQYF | TGTGCCAGCAGCTTACGCCTGGCAGGGTCGAGAGAGACCCAGTACTTC
TRBJ2-1 | TRBV9 | - | TRBD2 | CASSVLTSGSDEQFF | TGTGCCAGCAGCGTATTGACTAGCGGGAGCGATGAGCAGTTCTTC
TRBJ2-7 | TRBV30 | - | TRBD2 | CAWSVPRLAGPYEQYF | TGTGCCTGGAGTGTCCCTCGACTAGCGGGACCCTACGAGCAGTACTTC
TRBJ2-7 | TRBV3-1/TRBV3-2 | - | TRBD2 | CASSQDSPGLAGEQYF | TGTGCCAGCAGCCAAGATTCTCCGGGACTAGCGGGAGAGCAGTACTTC
TRBJ1-5 | TRBV6-5 | - | - | CASSYSLWGDQPQHF | TGTGCCAGCAGTTACTCGCTGTGGGGGGATCAGCCCCAGCATTTT
TRBJ2-1 | TRBV3-1/TRBV3-2 | - | TRBD2 | CASSQVAGPYNEQFF | TGTGCCAGCAGCCAAGTAGCGGGACCCTACAATGAGCAGTTCTTC
TRBJ2-7 | TRBV5-1 | - | TRBD1 | CASSLDPGQDSYEQYF | TGCGCCAGCAGCTTGGACCCGGGACAGGATTCCTACGAGCAGTACTTC
TRBJ2-1 | TRBV4-2 | - | TRBD2 | CASSQGGLDVNEQFF | TGTGCCAGCAGCCAAGGGGGACTAGATGTCAATGAGCAGTTCTTC
TRBJ2-5 | TRBV10-2 | - | TRBD2 | CASSLAGGGETQYF | TGCGCCAGCAGCTTAGCGGGAGGGGGTGAGACCCAGTACTTC
TRBJ1-4 | TRBV7-2 | few | - | CASSLRRGGNEKLFF | TGTGCCAGCAGCCTCCGTCGGGGGGGCAATGAAAAACTGTTTTTT
TRBJ1-3 | TRBV6-6 | - | - | CASRTTQLLRNTIYF | TGTGCCAGCAGGACGACTCAGTTACTTAGAAACACCATATATTTT
TRBJ2-1 | TRBV7-2 | - | TRBD2 | CASSLGLAGVGEQFF | TGTGCCAGCAGCTTGGGACTAGCGGGAGTAGGTGAGCAGTTCTTC
TRBJ2-7 | TRBV7-9 | - | TRBD2 | CASSPPGLAGRGGEQYF | TGTGCCAGCAGCCCACCGGGACTAGCGGGAAGAGGCGGCGAGCAGTACTTC
TRBJ2-5 | TRBV30 | - | - | CAWIGGQVKTQYF | TGTGCCTGGATTGGGGGACAAGTGAAGACCCAGTACTTC
TRBJ2-7 | TRBV5-1 | - | - | CASSLAAGTYEQYF | TGCGCCAGCAGCTTGGCCGCAGGGACCTACGAGCAGTACTTC
TRBJ1-2 | TRBV2 | - | - | CASSDLGLAGKGYTF | TGTGCCAGCAGTGACCTGGGCCTGGCGGGAAAAGGCTACACCTTC
TRBJ1-4 | TRBV30 | - | TRBD1 | CAWRQGAINEKLFF | TGTGCCTGGAGACAGGGGGCAATTAATGAAAAACTGTTTTTT
TRBJ1-1 | TRBV10-3 | - | - | CAISDSTGTAFF | TGTGCCATCAGTGACAGCACAGGGACAGCTTTCTTT
TRBJ2-1 | TRBV25-1 | once | - | CASSDPGILYNEQFF | TGTGCCAGCAGTGACCCAGGGATACTCTACAATGAGCAGTTCTTC
TRBJ1-6 | TRBV7-2 | - | - | CASSLGDWLPLHF | TGTGCCAGCAGCTTGGGGGACTGGTTGCCCCTCCACTTT
TRBJ2-7 | TRBV6-1 | - | - | CASSEGIGDYEQYF | TGTGCCAGCAGTGAAGGAATAGGGGACTACGAGCAGTACTTC
TRBJ2-5 | TRBV29-1 | - | TRBD1 | CSERQGASETQYF | TGCAGCGAAAGACAGGGGGCTAGCGAGACCCAGTACTTC
TRBJ1-1 | TRBV19 | - | - | CASSIISSPNTEAFF | TGTGCCAGTAGTATAATTAGCAGCCCGAACACTGAAGCTTTCTTT
TRBJ2-5 | TRBV5-1 | - | TRBD2 | CASSWTVAGRETQYF | TGCGCCAGCAGCTGGACCGTAGCGGGACGAGAGACCCAGTACTTC
TRBJ2-3 | TRBV5-1 | - | - | CASSFRLTDTQYF | TGCGCCAGCAGCTTCAGACTTACAGATACGCAGTATTTT
TRBJ2-2 | TRBV6-5 | - | - | CASSQDRNTGELFF | TGTGCCAGCAGCCAAGACAGGAACACCGGGGAGCTGTTTTTT
TRBJ2-1 | TRBV5-6 | - | - | CASSFRVTGNEQFF | TGTGCCAGCAGCTTCAGGGTTACGGGCAATGAGCAGTTCTTC
TRBJ1-4 | TRBV6-5 | once | - | CASSYRTATNEKLFF | TGTGCCAGCAGTTACAGGACAGCGACTAATGAAAAACTGTTTTTT
TRBJ2-2 | TRBV3-1/TRBV3-2 | once | TRBD1 | CASRQTGTGELFF | TGTGCCAGCAGACAGACAGGGACCGGGGAGCTGTTTTTT
TRBJ2-7 | TRBV7-6 | - | TRBD1 | CASSPRRWVDRGYEQYF | TGTGCCAGCAGCCCGCGGCGGTGGGTGGACAGGGGCTACGAGCAGTACTTC
TRBJ2-1 | TRBV10-3 | - | TRBD2 | CAIKGGSRLVNEQFF | TGTGCCATTAAGGGCGGGAGTCGTTTGGTGAATGAGCAGTTCTTC
TRBJ2-1 | TRBV7-2 | - | TRBD2 | CASSFSSGRLNEQFF | TGTGCCAGCAGCTTTTCTAGCGGGAGGCTCAATGAGCAGTTCTTC
TRBJ1-4 | TRBV6-2/TRBV6-3 | - | - | CASSSGTLRLMKLFF | TGTGCCAGCAGTTCGGGGACACTCCGGTTGATGAAACTGTTTTTT
TRBJ2-1 | TRBV6-5 | - | - | CASSYSGSVDNEQFF | TGTGCCAGCAGTTACTCGGGTAGCGTAGACAATGAGCAGTTCTTC
TRBJ2-3 | TRBV7-2 | - | - | CASSLDAPRGADTQYF | TGTGCCAGCAGCTTAGACGCTCCCAGGGGGGCAGATACGCAGTATTTT
TRBJ1-2 | TRBV13 | - | - | CASSLGTGVYGYTF | TGTGCCAGCAGCTTAGGGACAGGAGTCTATGGCTACACCTTC
TRBJ1-2 | TRBV5-1 | - | TRBD1 | CASSLVQGSSFYGYTF | TGCGCCAGCAGCTTGGTACAGGGGAGCTCCTTCTATGGCTACACCTTC
TRBJ1-2 | TRBV7-8 | - | TRBD1 | CASSLVFKGQGDYGYTF | TGTGCCAGCAGCTTAGTGTTTAAGGGACAGGGTGACTATGGCTACACCTTC
TRBJ2-1 | TRBV5-4 | - | TRBD2 | CASSSWLAGGPNEQFF | TGTGCCAGCAGCTCGTGGCTAGCGGGAGGGCCCAATGAGCAGTTCTTC
TRBJ2-7 | TRBV21-1 | - | - | CASSKGSGASSYEQYF | TGTGCCAGCAGCAAAGGCTCAGGGGCTAGCTCCTACGAGCAGTACTTC
TRBJ1-4 | TRBV5-6 | once | TRBD1 | CASSVLPGQGGEKLFF | TGTGCCAGCAGTGTTTTGCCGGGACAGGGCGGTGAAAAACTGTTTTTT
TRBJ1-2 | TRBV25-1 | once | - | CASSELYYGYTF | TGTGCCAGCAGTGAATTATACTATGGCTACACCTTC
TRBJ2-7 | TRBV4-3 | - | TRBD2 | CASSQERLAGYEQYF | TGCGCCAGCAGCCAAGAGAGACTAGCGGGTTACGAGCAGTACTTC
TRBJ2-1 | TRBV6-5 | - | TRBD1 | CASRPGQGINEQFF | TGTGCCAGCAGGCCGGGACAGGGGATCAATGAGCAGTTCTTC
TRBJ1-1 | TRBV5-1 | - | - | CASSLGRGTEAFF | TGCGCCAGCAGCTTGGGCAGGGGCACTGAAGCTTTCTTT